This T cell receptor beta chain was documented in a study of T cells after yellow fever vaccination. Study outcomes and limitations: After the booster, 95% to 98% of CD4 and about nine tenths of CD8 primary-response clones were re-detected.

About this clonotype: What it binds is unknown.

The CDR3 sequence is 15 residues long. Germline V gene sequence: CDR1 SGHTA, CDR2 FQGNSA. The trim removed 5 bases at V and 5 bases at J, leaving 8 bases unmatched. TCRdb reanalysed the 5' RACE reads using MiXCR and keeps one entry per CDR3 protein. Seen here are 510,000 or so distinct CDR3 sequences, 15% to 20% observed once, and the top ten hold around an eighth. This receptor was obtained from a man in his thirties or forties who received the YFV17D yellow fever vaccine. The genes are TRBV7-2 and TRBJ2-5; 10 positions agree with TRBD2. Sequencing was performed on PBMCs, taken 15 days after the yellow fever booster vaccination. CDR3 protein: CASSTLAGVGETQYF. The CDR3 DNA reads TGTGCCAGCAGCACGCTAGCGGGAGTTGGTGAGACCCAGTACTTC.